One sample yielded the 21 T cell receptor beta chains listed below, sequenced in a study of T cells after yellow fever vaccination. TCRdb ran MiXCR on the 5' RACE reads and lists one entry per CDR3 protein. The table records 90,000 to 150,000 distinct CDR3 sequences, 7.2% of them present only once. Specimen: CD4+ T cells sorted from PBMCs, collected 35 to 50 days after the first yellow fever vaccination. All receptors come from a young man who received the YFV17D yellow fever vaccine.

This clonotype has a count of ten or more. This CDR3 is CSVGDRNYGYTF. The CDR3 nucleotides are TGCAGCGTTGGGGACAGGAACTATGGCTACACCTTC. The J gene is TRBJ1-2, the V gene TRBV29-1; TRBD1 agrees at 8 bases. This CDR3 is built from 12 residues. With 4 bases clipped from V and 2 bases from J, the junction kept 0 bases outside the gene matches. Germline CDR1 and CDR2: SQVTM and ANQGSEA.

The chain combines TRBV7-2 with TRBJ1-1; D uncertain. The CDR3 length is 15 residues. Germline CDR1 and CDR2: SGHTA and FQGNSA. V was trimmed by 3 bases and J by 1 base, leaving 12 bases between them. The CDR3 DNA sequence: TGTGCCAGCAGCTTCCCCAGCCCACAGAACACTGAAGCTTTCTTT. Its translation: CASSFPSPQNTEAFF.

This clonotype was observed a few times. The chain has TRBV3-1 and TRBJ2-3; 13 nucleotides match TRBD2. The junction had 7 bases not matched to a gene; V was cut back by 4 bases and J by 3 bases. The CDR3 is 17 amino acids. Germline V gene data show CDR1 as LGHDT and CDR2 as YNNKEL (reference sequence). CDR3 amino acids: CASSREQGLAGTDTQYF. In DNA form, the CDR3 reads TGTGCCAGCAGCCGCGAGCAGGGACTAGCGGGGACAGATACGCAGTATTTT.

This clonotype was found a few times. The chain links TRBV20-1 to TRBJ1-2; 9 bases are shared with TRBD1. CDR3 length equals 15 residues. The J segment lost 6 bases and the V segment lost 5 bases, leaving 13 bases of the junction unmatched. The germline gives CDR1 DFQATT, CDR2 SNEGSKA (reference sequence). CDR3 amino acids: CSADMGGQGMDGYTF. The DNA of the CDR3 is TGCAGTGCTGACATGGGAGGACAGGGGATGGATGGCTACACCTTC.

This clonotype has at least ten counts. J is TRBJ2-5 and V is TRBV7-2; 11 bases agree with TRBD1. The CDR3 extends over 14 amino acids. V lost 5 bases and J lost 1; bases outside the gene matches: 0. Germline values: CDR1 SGHTA, CDR2 FQGNSA. CDR3 region: CASSGQGAQETQYF. CDR3 in DNA: TGTGCCAGCAGCGGACAGGGGGCCCAAGAGACCCAGTACTTC.

This clonotype has ten or more counts. This chain joins TRBV7-2 and TRBJ2-7, with D perhaps TRBD2 (6 bases). In germline, CDR1 is SGHTA, CDR2 FQGNSA. The CDR3 covers 17 residues. V gave up 2 bases and J gave up 1 base, with 18 bases separating them. The CDR3 spells CASSLFLGLRVSYEQYF. The CDR3 nucleotides read TGTGCCAGCAGCTTATTCCTGGGACTCCGGGTGTCCTACGAGCAGTACTTC. The full variable domain, its missing parts supplied by reference TRBV7-2 and TRBJ2-7, is GAGVSQSPSNKVTEKGKDVELRCDPISGHTALYWYRQSLGQGLEFLIYFQGNSAPDKSGLPSDRFSAERTGGSVSTLTIQRTQQEDSAVYLCASSLFLGLRVSYEQYFGPGTRLTVT.

This clonotype was found a few times. The V gene is TRBV20-1, the J gene TRBJ2-6; no definite D call. This CDR3 is 13 amino acids long. In germline, CDR1 is DFQATT, CDR2 SNEGSKA (reference sequence). V was shortened by 1 base and J by 1 base, with 2 bases between the two germline ends. CDR3 nucleotide sequence: TGCAGTGCTAGAGCGTCTGGGGCCAACGTCCTGACTTTC. Its translation is CSARASGANVLTF.

This clonotype was observed at least ten times. The V gene is TRBV5-1, the J gene TRBJ2-3; possibly TRBD1 or TRBD2 for D (5 bases each). The CDR3 sequence is 13 residues long. Germline lookup yields CDR1 SGHRS and CDR2 YFSETQ. The V and J ends lost 5 bases and 5 bases respectively, with 12 bases between them. CDR3 in DNA: TGCGCCAGCAGACCCGGGGCCGAAGATACGCAGTATTTT. It yields the protein CASRPGAEDTQYF.

This clonotype is a singleton in its sample. This could be a read error, since a much larger clone is one nucleotide away. V usage is TRBV6-1 and J usage is TRBJ2-1, with a tentative D call TRBD2 (6 bases). From germline, CDR1 is MNHNS and CDR2 SASEGT. V lost 4 bases, J lost 1 base, and 11 bases lay in between. CDR3 size: 15 residues. The CDR3 sequence is CASSGRGGSYNEQFF. CDR3 bases: TGTGCCAGCAGTGGGCGGGGTGGTTCCTACAATGAGCAGTTCTTC.

This clonotype was counted at least ten times. The chain recombines TRBV24-1 with TRBJ2-3; D gene uncertain. There are 14 residues in the CDR3. V shed 7 bases and J shed 1 base, with 11 bases lying between them. Per germline, CDR1 KGHDR and CDR2 SFDVKD. The CDR3 bases are TGTGCCACCAGAGGCGCGCAGGGCACAGATACGCAGTATTTT. Translation gives CATRGAQGTDTQYF.

The rearrangement uses TRBV1 and TRBJ2-5; TRBD2, the table's D call, was not compared with the DNA. TRBV1 is marked as a pseudogene. CDR3 length equals 21 residues. The CDR3 is CTSSQRLGLAGGRGRRETQYF. In DNA form, the CDR3 reads TGCACCAGCAGCCAGCGACTTGGACTAGCGGGGGGGCGGGGGAGACGGGAGACCCAGTACTTC.

This clonotype was found many times. This rearrangement joins TRBV24-1 to TRBJ2-1; 8 bases line up with TRBD1. Germline V lookup: CDR1 KGHDR, CDR2 SFDVKD. J was trimmed by 9 bases and V by 0 bases; bases with no gene match: 6. The CDR3 has 15 residues. The CDR3 DNA reads as TGTGCCACCAGTGATTTGGCAGGGGGCAATTTTGAGCAGTTCTTC. Protein product: CATSDLAGGNFEQFF.

This clonotype was counted many times. The CDR3 spells CASRERTGEGDTQYF. CDR3 in DNA: TGTGCCAGCAGGGAAAGGACAGGGGAAGGAGATACGCAGTATTTT. V and J are TRBV2 and TRBJ2-3; the match to TRBD1 covers 9 bases. The CDR3 consists of 15 residues. Germline values: CDR1 SNHLY, CDR2 FYNNEI. V shed 6 bases and J 5 bases; nucleotides not matched to a gene: 9.

This clonotype was detected ten times or more. The CDR3 region is CASSSGQGAFQPQHF. In DNA form, the CDR3 reads TGTGCCAGCAGCTCCGGACAGGGGGCTTTTCAGCCCCAGCATTTT. The chain uses TRBV7-2 and TRBJ1-5, with 11 nucleotides matching TRBD1. The germline gives CDR1 SGHTA, CDR2 FQGNSA. This CDR3 region has 15 residues. Trimming took 4 bases from V and 6 from J; bases not matched to a gene: 5.

Regarding this clonotype: One base away lies a much larger clone, so this may be a sequencing read error. The chain has TRBV6-2 or TRBV6-3 and TRBJ1-2, with D possibly being TRBD1 (6 bases). The CDR3 loop spans 11 amino acids. Germline CDR1 MNHEY, CDR2 SVGEGT. CDR3 DNA sequence: TGTGCCAGCCAGGGGAACTATGGCCACACCTTC. The encoded protein is CASQGNYGHTF.

Many counts were recorded for this clonotype. This chain joins TRBV3-1 and TRBJ2-7, with 8 bases that match TRBD1. CDR1 LGHDT and CDR2 YNNKEL come from the germline V gene (reference sequence). The CDR3 runs 15 residues. The V segment lost 4 bases and the J segment 4 bases; nucleotides outside the gene matches: 9. CDR3 sequence: CASSLTGTGLYEQYF. Here the CDR3 DNA reads TGTGCCAGCAGCCTAACCGGGACAGGACTATACGAGCAGTACTTC.

This clonotype was picked up many times. The rearrangement joins TRBV20-1 to TRBJ2-3; no firm D call. From germline, CDR1 is DFQATT and CDR2 SNEGSKA (reference sequence). This CDR3 spans 13 amino acids. Trimming pared 3 bases from V and 2 bases from J, leaving 9 bases between. The chain's CDR3 is CSARSENTDTQYF. The CDR3 DNA follows: TGCAGTGCTAGGTCGGAGAACACAGATACGCAGTATTTT.

This clonotype has ten or more counts. J is TRBJ2-5 and V is TRBV5-1; no firm D call. V gave up 4 bases and J gave up 5 bases, with 18 bases separating them. CDR1 is SGHRS, CDR2 YFSETQ, per germline. The CDR3 is made up of 15 amino acids. CDR3: CASSLTFGPGETQYF. DNA of the CDR3: TGCGCCAGCAGCCTTACCTTCGGGCCCGGGGAGACCCAGTACTTC. The complete variable domain, with remaining parts taken from reference TRBV5-1 and TRBJ2-5, reads KAGVTQTPRYLIKTRGQQVTLSCSPISGHRSVSWYQQTPGQGLQFLFEYFSETQRNKGNFPGRFSGRQFSNSRSEMNVSTLELGDSALYLCASSLTFGPGETQYFGPGTRLLVL.

Ten or more counts support this clonotype. The DNA for the CDR3 is TGCGCCAGCAGCTTGGCCGTCGGACAGAACACTGAAGCTTTCTTT. The encoded protein is CASSLAVGQNTEAFF. The gene calls are TRBV5-1 and TRBJ1-1; a weak D match, TRBD1 (5 bases). V gave up 0 bases and J gave up 1 base, with 10 bases separating them. CDR1 and CDR2 from the germline V gene are SGHRS and YFSETQ. This CDR3 has 15 amino acids. The whole variable domain, remainder taken from reference TRBV5-1 and TRBJ1-1, is KAGVTQTPRYLIKTRGQQVTLSCSPISGHRSVSWYQQTPGQGLQFLFEYFSETQRNKGNFPGRFSGRQFSNSRSEMNVSTLELGDSALYLCASSLAVGQNTEAFFGQGTRLTVV.

This clonotype was counted a few times. V and J are TRBV7-9 and TRBJ2-5, with TRBD2 matching over 15 bases. The junction had 4 bases not matched to a gene; V was cut back by 5 bases and J by 3 bases. CDR1 is SEHNR, CDR2 FQNEAQ, per germline (reference sequence). This CDR3 is 16 amino acids long. The CDR3 protein is CASSPGLAGGKETQYF. The CDR3 DNA reads TGTGCCAGCAGCCCCGGACTAGCGGGGGGGAAAGAGACCCAGTACTTC. Full variable domain (outside the CDR3, taken from reference TRBV7-9 and TRBJ2-5): DTGVSQNPRHKITKRGQNVTFRCDPISEHNRLYWYRQTLGQGPEFLTYFQNEAQLEKSRLLSDRFSAERPKGSFSTLEIQRTEQGDSAMYLCASSPGLAGGKETQYFGPGTRLLVL.

This clonotype was counted between two and nine times. The chain is built from TRBV14 and TRBJ2-5; D gene unclear. V lost 4 bases to trimming and J lost 1 base, with 7 bases between them. Germline V gives CDR1 SGHDN, CDR2 FVKESK. The CDR3 has 13 amino acids. For the CDR3, the DNA is TGTGCCAGCAGCCCCCGCCTCCAAGAGACCCAGTACTTC. It is translated as CASSPRLQETQYF.